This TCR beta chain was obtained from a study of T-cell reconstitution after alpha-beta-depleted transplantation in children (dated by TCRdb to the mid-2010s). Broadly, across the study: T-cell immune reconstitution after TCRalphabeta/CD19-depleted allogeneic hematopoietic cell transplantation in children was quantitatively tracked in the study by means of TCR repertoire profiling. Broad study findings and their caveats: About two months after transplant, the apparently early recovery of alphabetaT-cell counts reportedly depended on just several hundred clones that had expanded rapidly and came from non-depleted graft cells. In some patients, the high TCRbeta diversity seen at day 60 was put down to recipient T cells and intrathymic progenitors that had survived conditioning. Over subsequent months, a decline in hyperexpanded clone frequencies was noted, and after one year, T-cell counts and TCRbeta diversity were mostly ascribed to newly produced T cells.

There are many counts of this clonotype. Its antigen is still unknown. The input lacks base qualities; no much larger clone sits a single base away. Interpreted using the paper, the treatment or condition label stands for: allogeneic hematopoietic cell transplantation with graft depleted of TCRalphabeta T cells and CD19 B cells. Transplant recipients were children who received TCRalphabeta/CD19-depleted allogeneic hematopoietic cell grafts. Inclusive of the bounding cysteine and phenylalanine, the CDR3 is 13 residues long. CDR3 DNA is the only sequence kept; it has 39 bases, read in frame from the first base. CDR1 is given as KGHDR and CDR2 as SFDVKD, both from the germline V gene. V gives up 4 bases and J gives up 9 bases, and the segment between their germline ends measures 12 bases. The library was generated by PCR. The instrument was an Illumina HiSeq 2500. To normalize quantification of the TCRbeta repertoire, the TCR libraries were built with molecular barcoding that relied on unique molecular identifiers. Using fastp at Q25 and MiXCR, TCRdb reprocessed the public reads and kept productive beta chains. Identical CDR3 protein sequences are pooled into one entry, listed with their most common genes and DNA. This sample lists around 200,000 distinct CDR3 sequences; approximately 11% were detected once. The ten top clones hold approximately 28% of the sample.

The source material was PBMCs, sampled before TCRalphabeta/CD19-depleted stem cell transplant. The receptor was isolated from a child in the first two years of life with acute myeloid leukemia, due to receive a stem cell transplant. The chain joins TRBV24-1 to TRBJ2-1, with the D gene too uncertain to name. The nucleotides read TGTGCCACCAGTGAACCTCCAGGAGCTGAGCAGTTCTTC. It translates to CATSEPPGAEQFF.